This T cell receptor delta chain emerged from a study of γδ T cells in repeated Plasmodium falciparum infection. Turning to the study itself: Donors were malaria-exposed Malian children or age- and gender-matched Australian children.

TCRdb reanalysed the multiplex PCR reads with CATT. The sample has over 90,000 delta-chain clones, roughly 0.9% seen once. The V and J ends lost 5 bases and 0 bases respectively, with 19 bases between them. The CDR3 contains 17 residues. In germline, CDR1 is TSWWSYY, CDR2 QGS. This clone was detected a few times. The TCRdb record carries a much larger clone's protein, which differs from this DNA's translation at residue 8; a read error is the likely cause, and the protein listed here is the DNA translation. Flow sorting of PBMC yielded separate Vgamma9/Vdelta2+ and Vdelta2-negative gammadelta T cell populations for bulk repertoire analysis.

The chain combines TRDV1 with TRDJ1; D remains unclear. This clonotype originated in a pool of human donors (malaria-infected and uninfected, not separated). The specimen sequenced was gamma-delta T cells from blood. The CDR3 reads CALGKGPPGFYTDKLIF. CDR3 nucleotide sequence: TGTGCTCTTGGGAAGGGGCCCCCGGGGTTCTACACCGATAAACTCATCTTT.